A selection of T cell receptor beta chains follows, all from one sample in a study of cytomegalovirus exposure and HLA in healthy donors. Method: immunoSEQ multiplex PCR; TCRdb's copy keeps in-frame clones and lacks some. The profile covers fewer than 90,000 clones, with about 80% appearing a single time and over 1.1% taken by the ten largest. The sequenced sample consisted of PBMCs. These receptors were obtained from a male donor in good health and CMV-seronegative. Both conserved end residues are part of each CDR3. The D gene is left open where the match is weak. The size entry is marked missing in some rows and otherwise reads once, few, many or a size class.

clone size	V gene	D gene	J gene	CDR3 length	CDR3 protein	CDR3 DNA
few	TRBV27	TRBD1	TRBJ1-1	15	CASSFTGGENTEAFF	TGTGCCAGCAGTTTTACAGGGGGCGAGAACACTGAAGCTTTCTTT
few	TRBV9	.	TRBJ2-3	14	CASSLQGRTDTQYF	TGTGCCAGCAGCTTACAGGGGAGGACAGATACGCAGTATTTT
once	TRBV5-6	.	TRBJ2-5	14	CASSLRTGQQTQYF	TGTGCCAGCAGCTTGAGAACAGGGCAGCAGACCCAGTACTTC
.	TRBV19	.	TRBJ2-5	13	CASESNGKETQYF	TGTGCCAGTGAGTCTAACGGGAAAGAGACCCAGTACTTC
few	TRBV5-6	TRBD1	TRBJ1-2	14	CASSGGDSFLLNTF	TGTGCCAGCAGCGGCGGGGACAGTTTCCTCTTGAACACCTTC
.	TRBV2	TRBD1	TRBJ2-2	16	CASTWGQGSFTGELFF	TGTGCCAGCACTTGGGGACAGGGTTCGTTCACCGGGGAGCTGTTTTTT
.	TRBV14	.	TRBJ2-7	15	CASSLQGRSSYEQYF	TGTGCCAGCAGCCTACAGGGACGGAGCTCCTACGAGCAGTACTTC
few	TRBV29-1	TRBD1	TRBJ1-4	14	CSVKTGGTYEKLFF	TGCAGCGTGAAAACAGGGGGTACCTATGAAAAACTGTTTTTT
.	TRBV2	TRBD2	TRBJ2-1	16	CASSEGEVLAGGRPFF	TGTGCCAGCAGTGAAGGAGAGGTACTAGCGGGAGGGCGGCCGTTCTTC
.	TRBV27	TRBD2	TRBJ2-1	16	CASSPTSGGSYNEQFF	TGTGCCAGCAGTCCCACTAGCGGGGGCTCCTACAATGAGCAGTTCTTC
once	TRBV28	TRBD1	TRBJ2-7	15	CASSSGQGGHYEQYF	TGTGCCAGCAGTTCCGGACAGGGAGGACACTACGAGCAGTACTTC
.	TRBV18	TRBD1	TRBJ1-6	18	CASSPLEVQGQANSPLHF	TGTGCCAGCTCACCTTTGGAGGTGCAAGGACAGGCAAATTCACCCCTCCACTTT
few	TRBV27	.	TRBJ1-5	14	CASSLVTGNQPQHF	TGTGCCAGCAGTTTAGTTACAGGAAATCAGCCCCAGCATTTT
once	TRBV5-6	.	TRBJ2-4	15	CASNRGPTAKNIQYF	TGTGCCAGCAATCGGGGTCCCACAGCCAAAAACATTCAGTACTTC
once	TRBV28	.	TRBJ1-4	13	CASRKQGYEKLFF	TGTGCCAGCAGGAAACAGGGATATGAAAAACTGTTTTTT
.	TRBV7-2	.	TRBJ1-1	16	CASSQDLGLRGTEAFF	TGTGCCAGCAGCCAAGATTTGGGACTTCGGGGCACTGAAGCTTTCTTT
.	TRBV4-3	TRBD1	TRBJ1-2	17	CASSQDLGTGGNYGYTF	TGCGCCAGCAGCCAAGATCTCGGGACAGGGGGGAACTATGGCTACACCTTC
.	TRBV10-2	TRBD2	TRBJ2-7	16	CASSAGRASGSYEQYF	TGCGCCAGCAGTGCGGGTCGGGCTAGCGGATCCTACGAGCAGTACTTC
.	TRBV4-3	TRBD1	TRBJ1-4	17	CASSQESHRGRGEKLFF	TGCGCCAGCAGCCAAGAAAGTCACAGGGGGCGCGGAGAAAAACTGTTTTTT
.	TRBV5-8	TRBD1	TRBJ2-7	15	CASSLPGQGAYEQYF	TGTGCCAGCAGCTTACCGGGACAGGGGGCCTACGAGCAGTACTTC
few	TRBV19	.	TRBJ1-4	14	CASSVAGGLVKLFF	TGTGCCAGTAGTGTCGCGGGGGGGCTGGTAAAACTGTTTTTT
few	TRBV27	.	TRBJ1-1	13	CASSLTPNTEAFF	TGTGCCAGCAGTTTGACACCGAACACTGAAGCTTTCTTT
.	TRBV5-1	.	TRBJ2-5	16	CASAQTGGTDQETQYF	TGCGCCAGCGCTCAAACGGGCGGGACAGACCAAGAGACCCAGTACTTC
.	TRBV7-2	TRBD1	TRBJ1-5	15	CASSFRTGVGQPQHF	TGTGCCAGCAGTTTCAGGACAGGGGTCGGGCAGCCCCAGCATTTT
.	TRBV7-2	.	TRBJ2-5	13	CASSLLQQETQYF	TGTGCCAGCAGCTTACTACAGCAAGAGACCCAGTACTTC
.	TRBV7-2	.	TRBJ2-1	14	CASSLASTYNEQFF	TGTGCCAGCAGCTTAGCATCCACCTACAATGAGCAGTTCTTC
.	TRBV27	TRBD1	TRBJ2-3	18	CASSPGQGIQVGADTQYF	TGTGCCAGCAGTCCTGGACAGGGGATACAGGTTGGGGCAGATACGCAGTATTTT
.	TRBV6-5	.	TRBJ1-6	13	CASRMQGNSPLHF	TGTGCCAGCAGGATGCAGGGGAATTCACCCCTCCACTTT
few	TRBV4-1	.	TRBJ2-3	17	CASSQVGQPISTDTQYF	TGCGCCAGCAGCCAAGTAGGACAGCCCATTAGCACAGATACGCAGTATTTT
.	TRBV7-9	TRBD1	TRBJ1-5	18	CASSFDRGIRLNNQPQHF	TGTGCCAGCAGCTTTGACAGGGGAATTAGGCTGAACAATCAGCCCCAGCATTTT
.	TRBV5-4	.	TRBJ2-3	15	CASSLYVRDGDTQYF	TGTGCCAGCAGCTTGTACGTCAGGGATGGAGATACGCAGTATTTT